This paragraph covers one T cell receptor beta chain sequence. Its antigen is undetermined. Naivety among CD8 cells was defined by CD45RO negativity and positive CCR7 selection, thereby excluding terminally differentiated effector memory CD45RA+ cells. The data derive from a study of shared clonotypes between healthy human individuals. About the study: CD4 naive and memory got three plates each, CD8 naive two, CD8 memory one.

CDR3 length: 12 residues. V lost 5 bases to trimming and J lost 3 bases, with 8 bases between them. Germline-derived CDR1 and CDR2 are WSHSY and SAAADI. Sequencing used immunoSEQ multiplex PCR; TCRdb keeps in-frame clones, though not all of them. This table holds hundreds of thousands of clones, about 90% found once. General study findings and limits: Clonotype sharing among donors likely depends on sequencing depth.

What was sequenced was naive CD8+ T cells sorted from blood. The rearrangement links TRBV10-2 to TRBJ2-7; D not certain. The sequence derives from a man aged 25 to 45 in good health. The chain's CDR3 is CASSPDRYEQYF. CDR3 in DNA: TGCGCCAGCAGTCCGGACCGCTACGAGCAGTACTTC.